Included here is one TCR beta chain sequence, with context. The antigen is undetermined. Germline V CDR1 and CDR2: SGHRS, YFSETQ. This CDR3 has 16 residues. The ends lost 2 bases at V and 5 bases at J; junction bases unmatched: 10. The data originate from a study of blood T cells in healthy people across ages. Study outcomes and limitations: Unknown CMV status may confound age-related changes in expanded clones. The long-lived group displayed more naive CD4+ cells, plus higher diversity, than the aged donors did.

Then a second PCR, running roughly 7 to 11 cycles, was carried out with a sample-barcoded 5' primer and a J-beta primer mix. TCRdb itself ran the 5' RACE reads through MiXCR, one entry per CDR3 protein. This sample has approximately 780,000 distinct CDR3 sequences, with roughly 25% found just once. These same data were also listed under a study on T cells of mothers and their children. That report notes: The donors comprised more than 5 children and their three healthy Caucasian mothers. Related mother-child pairs showed slightly higher but non-significant overlap than unrelated pairs.

The rearrangement links TRBV5-1 to TRBJ2-7, with 10 bases aligning to TRBD1. Sequenced sample: blood. The TCR originated in a boy aged 10-17 years in good health. This chain's CDR3 is CASSFLWGTGDHEQYF. As DNA, the CDR3 is TGCGCCAGCAGCTTCCTTTGGGGGACAGGGGACCACGAGCAGTACTTC.